Listed here is a single T cell receptor beta chain. Its antigen is not identified. The CDR3 runs 17 residues. The TCR beta cDNA libraries contained unique molecular identifiers. TCRdb ran MiXCR on the PCR reads and lists one entry per CDR3 protein. The sample consists of 750,000 to 950,000 distinct CDR3 sequences, under 60% of them appearing once. The sample originates from a study of post-analysis software for immune sequencing data. Whole-study results and caveats: Controls had lower frequencies than patients of about 5 TRBV segments, which included TRBV5-6, TRBV5-1 and TRBV20-1.

The sample was blood. The source of this sequence is a girl aged 10-17 years with multiple sclerosis. The V and J genes are TRBV21-1 and TRBJ1-1. TRBV21-1 is given as a pseudogene. CDR3 in DNA: TGTGCCAGCAGCAAAGTAGTGGAGGGACGTCTTGACACTGAAGCTTTCTTT. It yields the protein CASSKVVEGRLDTEAFF.